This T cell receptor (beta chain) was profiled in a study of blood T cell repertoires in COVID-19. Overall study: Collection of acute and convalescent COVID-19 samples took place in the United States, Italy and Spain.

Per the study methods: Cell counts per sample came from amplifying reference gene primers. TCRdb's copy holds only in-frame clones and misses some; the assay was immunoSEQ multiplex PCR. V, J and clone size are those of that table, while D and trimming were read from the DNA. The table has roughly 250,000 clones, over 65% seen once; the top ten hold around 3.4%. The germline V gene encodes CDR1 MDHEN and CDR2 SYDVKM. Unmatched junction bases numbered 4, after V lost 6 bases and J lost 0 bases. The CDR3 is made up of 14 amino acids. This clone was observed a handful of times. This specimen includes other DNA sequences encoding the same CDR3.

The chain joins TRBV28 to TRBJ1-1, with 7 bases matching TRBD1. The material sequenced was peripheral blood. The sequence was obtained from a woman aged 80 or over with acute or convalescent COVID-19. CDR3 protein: CASRPGQLNTEAFF. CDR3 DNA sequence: TGTGCCAGCAGGCCGGGACAGCTGAACACTGAAGCTTTCTTT.